Each of the 29 T cell receptor beta chains below was sequenced from the same sample in a study of blood T cell repertoires in COVID-19. TCRdb keeps only in-frame clones here, not all; method: immunoSEQ multiplex PCR. The sample shows just under 350,000 clones, about 88% of them seen only once. Sequenced material: peripheral blood. These receptors all stem from a woman aged 65 to 85 with COVID-19, enrolled during active disease.

The chain combines TRBV14 with TRBJ2-3; TRBD2 matches 8 bases. Germline CDR1 and CDR2: SGHDN and FVKESK. V lost 1 base, J lost 8 bases, and 5 bases stayed unmatched. The CDR3 consists of 14 residues. The CDR3 coding sequence is TGTGCCAGCAGCCAAGTTGTAAGCGGGGGTACGCAGTATTTT. This translates into CASSQVVSGGTQYF.

The chain is built from TRBV11-2 and TRBJ2-2; 8 bases map to TRBD2. J was trimmed by 7 bases and V by 3 bases; bases with no gene match: 4. Germline V lookup: CDR1 SGHAT, CDR2 FQNNGV. This CDR3 spans 14 amino acids. The DNA for the CDR3 is TGTGCCAGCAGCTTCGGGGGGGCAGGCGGGGAGCTGTTTTTT. Its protein is CASSFGGAGGELFF.

This clone appeared a single time. This sequence joins TRBV20-1 and TRBJ1-5, with unresolved D. The V gene lost 3 bases and the J gene lost 4 bases, with 10 bases spanning the gap. Germline V gives CDR1 DFQATT, CDR2 SNEGSKA (reference sequence). CDR3 size: 13 residues. The CDR3: CSASSGRNQPQHF. In DNA, the CDR3 is TGCAGTGCTAGTTCCGGGAGGAATCAGCCCCAGCATTTT.

This chain uses TRBV6-5 with TRBJ2-7, with D tentatively TRBD2 (6 bases). This CDR3 has 16 residues. Trimming removed 2 bases from V and 1 base from J, with 15 bases in between. Germline V gene data show CDR1 as MNHEY and CDR2 as SVGAGI. The CDR3 reads CASSYPEGEGSYEQYF. The CDR3 DNA follows: TGTGCCAGCAGTTACCCGGAGGGAGAAGGGTCCTACGAGCAGTACTTC.

V is TRBV18 and J is TRBJ1-2; possible D gene TRBD1, 6 bases. This CDR3 has 13 amino acids. Trimming stripped 5 bases from V and 7 bases from J, with 14 bases between. Germline CDR1 and CDR2: KGHSH and LQKENI. The CDR3 sequence is CASSGYRESGYTF. The CDR3 DNA follows: TGTGCCAGCTCAGGGTACAGGGAAAGTGGCTACACCTTC.

The rearrangement uses TRBV7-8 and TRBJ2-7, with D tentatively TRBD1 (5 bases). The V and J ends lost 4 bases and 4 bases respectively, with 14 bases between them. CDR1 and CDR2 from the germline V gene are SGHVS and FQNEAQ. The CDR3 is made up of 14 amino acids. The CDR3 sequence is CASSSTGPHYEQYF. The DNA of the CDR3 is TGTGCCAGCAGCTCAACAGGACCTCATTACGAGCAGTACTTC. The full variable domain, completed using reference TRBV7-8 and TRBJ2-7, is GAGVSQSPRYKVAKRGQDVALRCDPISGHVSLFWYQQALGQGPEFLTYFQNEAQLDKSGLPSDRFFAERPEGSVSTLKIQRTQQEDSAVYLCASSSTGPHYEQYFGPGTRLTVT.

In its sample, this clone was seen once. The V gene is TRBV11-2, the J gene TRBJ1-1; 7 nucleotides match TRBD1. Unmatched junction bases numbered 13, after V lost 8 bases and J lost 4 bases. Germline loops: CDR1 SGHAT, CDR2 FQNNGV. This CDR3 comprises 15 residues. This chain's CDR3 is CASSQDRAVGTEAFF. DNA of the CDR3: TGTGCCAGCTCCCAAGACAGGGCAGTAGGCACTGAAGCTTTCTTT.

Concerning this clone: This same CDR3 is encoded by further DNA sequences in the sample. This chain uses TRBV5-1 with TRBJ1-2; D is possibly TRBD1 (5 bases). The CDR3 length is 13 residues. V was pared by 4 bases and J by 5 bases, with 12 bases between. Germline loops: CDR1 SGHRS, CDR2 YFSETQ. The CDR3 region is CASSEGDGYGYTF. The CDR3 region has the DNA TGCGCCAGCAGCGAAGGGGATGGGTATGGCTACACCTTC.

This chain joins TRBV11-2 and TRBJ2-3; 13 nucleotides agree with TRBD2. This CDR3 has 17 residues. The ends lost 4 bases at V and 2 bases at J; junction bases unmatched: 6. CDR1 and CDR2 from the germline V gene are SGHAT and FQNNGV. The CDR3: CASSSPGLAGYTDTQYF. The DNA for the CDR3 is TGTGCCAGCAGCTCACCGGGACTAGCGGGGTACACAGATACGCAGTATTTT.

The V gene is TRBV29-1, the J gene TRBJ1-1, with D possibly TRBD1 on 5 matching bases. In germline, CDR1 is SQVTM, CDR2 ANQGSEA. Trimming cost V 8 bases and J 8 bases, with 27 bases left between them. The CDR3 covers 15 residues. The CDR3 nucleotides read TGCAGCTCCGATGGTGGGGCTTCCTCCATCAGAGAAGCTTTCTTT. This translates into CSSDGGASSIREAFF.

The V gene is TRBV3-1 (or the pseudogene TRBV3-2), the J gene TRBJ2-7, with D tentatively TRBD1 (5 bases). Trimming took off 0 bases at V and 9 bases at J, with 21 bases between the two ends. Looked up from germline, CDR1 is LGHDT and CDR2 is YNNKEL (reference sequence). The CDR3 loop spans 16 amino acids. In DNA, the CDR3 is TGTGCCAGCAGCCAAGATCGATGGACACCCCATGTCCCGCAGTACTTC. It encodes CASSQDRWTPHVPQYF.

The J gene is TRBJ1-2, the V gene TRBV29-1, with no clear D. Trimming took 1 base from V and 1 from J, leaving 10 bases between them. Looked up from germline, CDR1 is SQVTM and CDR2 is ANQGSEA. The CDR3 runs 14 residues. The chain's CDR3 is CSVEGRQDNYGYTF. The CDR3 DNA reads as TGCAGCGTTGAAGGCCGACAAGATAACTATGGCTACACCTTC.

V is TRBV5-1 and J is TRBJ1-3, with no clear D. The germline V gene has CDR1 SGHRS and CDR2 YFSETQ. The V end lost 0 bases, the J end lost 2 bases, and 15 bases lay between the germline ends. This CDR3 has 17 amino acids. The CDR3 coding sequence is TGCGCCAGCAGCTTGGGATCCCATTTCGGGACTGGAAACACCATATATTTT. It is translated as CASSLGSHFGTGNTIYF.

The rearrangement links TRBV10-3 to TRBJ1-1, with 8 bases that match TRBD1. V lost 11 bases and J lost 3; bases outside the gene matches: 17. The V gene's germline CDR1 is ENHRY and CDR2 SYGVKD. The CDR3 is 16 residues long. CDR3 loop: CAAKRGQGLGDTEAFF. The CDR3 DNA reads as TGTGCCGCGAAGCGCGGACAGGGTTTAGGGGACACTGAAGCTTTCTTT.

The chain has TRBV6-5 and TRBJ2-4; perhaps TRBD1 as D (5 bases). Trimming removed 0 bases at V and 0 bases at J, with 9 bases between. Looked up from germline, CDR1 is MNHEY and CDR2 is SVGAGI. This CDR3 region has 16 residues. DNA of the CDR3: TGTGCCAGCAGTTACTCAGGGGCCCTAGCCAAAAACATTCAGTACTTC. Amino acids: CASSYSGALAKNIQYF.

V is TRBV13 and J is TRBJ2-5, with a weak D call TRBD1 (6 bases). The V gene lost 5 bases and the J gene lost 0 bases, with 7 bases spanning the gap. The CDR3 is 13 amino acids. Germline V gene data show CDR1 as PRHDT and CDR2 as FYEKMQ (reference sequence). CDR3 sequence: CASSPGDQETQYF. CDR3 DNA sequence: TGTGCCAGCAGCCCAGGGGACCAAGAGACCCAGTACTTC.

The CDR3 DNA reads as TGTGCCAGCTCACCCGGCTCTGGGGCCAACGTCCTGACTTTC. Translating gives CASSPGSGANVLTF. V usage is TRBV18 and J usage is TRBJ2-6; D is undetermined. Germline loops: CDR1 KGHSH, CDR2 LQKENI. Deletions cut 3 bases from V and 0 bases from J, with 3 bases between. This CDR3 contains 14 residues.

The rearrangement links TRBV6-5 to TRBJ1-1, with D unresolved. The V and J ends lost 2 bases and 8 bases respectively, with 9 bases between them. CDR1 and CDR2 (germline): MNHEY, SVGAGI. CDR3 length: 12 residues. The CDR3 coding sequence is TGTGCCAGCAGTTACAATGGCAGGGAAGCTTTCTTT. This encodes CASSYNGREAFF.

The V call is TRBV5-1, the J call TRBJ1-5; the match to TRBD1 covers 8 bases. CDR1 and CDR2 from the germline V gene are SGHRS and YFSETQ. Trimming removed 2 bases from V and 1 base from J; junction bases left unmatched: 2. The length of the CDR3 is 15 residues. As DNA, the CDR3 is TGCGCCAGCAGCTTACAGGGGGGGAGCAATCAGCCCCAGCATTTT. This gives the protein CASSLQGGSNQPQHF. The variable domain in full, with the rest retrieved from reference TRBV5-1 and TRBJ1-5, is KAGVTQTPRYLIKTRGQQVTLSCSPISGHRSVSWYQQTPGQGLQFLFEYFSETQRNKGNFPGRFSGRQFSNSRSEMNVSTLELGDSALYLCASSLQGGSNQPQHFGDGTRLSIL.

V usage is TRBV10-3 and J usage is TRBJ2-6, with 7 bases identical to TRBD2. V lost 5 bases to trimming and J lost 3 bases; unmatched junction nucleotides: 10. CDR1 is ENHRY and CDR2 is SYGVKD in the germline V gene. The CDR3 covers 17 residues. The CDR3 nucleotides read TGTGCCATCAGTAAAGTCGCGGGGGAACTTGGGGCCAACGTCCTGACTTTC. Translation gives CAISKVAGELGANVLTF.

The chain links TRBV7-8 to TRBJ1-5; 8 nucleotides align to TRBD1. The germline gives CDR1 SGHVS, CDR2 FQNEAQ. CDR3 length: 13 amino acids. The V gene end was trimmed by 5 bases and the J gene end by 7 bases; junction bases not matched to a gene: 4. CDR3: CASSQGAGQPQHF. For the CDR3, the DNA is TGTGCCAGCAGCCAGGGGGCGGGACAGCCCCAGCATTTT.

A few counts support this clone. The rearrangement links TRBV4-1 to TRBJ2-1; 9 nucleotides align to TRBD2. J gave up 0 bases and V 1 base, and 10 bases lay outside the gene matches. CDR1 and CDR2 from the germline V gene are MGHRA and YSYEKL. CDR3 length equals 19 residues. CDR3 protein: CASSQGPTSGFSSYNEQFF. The CDR3 DNA reads as TGCGCCAGCAGCCAAGGCCCGACTAGCGGATTCAGCTCCTACAATGAGCAGTTCTTC.

The chain carries TRBV4-1 and TRBJ2-2, with TRBD2 identical over 8 bases. Germline trimming cut 1 base from V and 6 bases from J; bases unmatched to any gene: 4. This CDR3 region has 15 residues. The germline V gene encodes CDR1 MGHRA and CDR2 YSYEKL. CDR3 sequence (DNA): TGCGCCAGCAGCCAAGTTTCCGGGGGGGCCGGGGAGCTGTTTTTT. It encodes CASSQVSGGAGELFF.

This clone was detected only once. CDR3 loop: CATSDPGQGAEQYF. The CDR3 bases are TGTGCCACCAGTGACCCGGGACAGGGGGCAGAGCAGTACTTC. The gene calls are TRBV24-1 and TRBJ2-7, with 12 positions matching TRBD1. The trim removed 4 bases at V and 7 bases at J, leaving 4 bases unmatched. Germline CDR1 and CDR2: KGHDR and SFDVKD. This CDR3 contains 14 residues.

This chain connects TRBV7-2 to TRBJ1-3; weak D call: TRBD1 (5 bases). Germline V gene data show CDR1 as SGHTA and CDR2 as FQGNSA. This CDR3 comprises 15 residues. V shed 4 bases and J shed 0 bases, with 10 bases lying between them. The CDR3, as DNA: TGTGCCAGCAGCTACCGCCAGGGCTCTGGAAACACCATATATTTT. Translation gives CASSYRQGSGNTIYF. The complete variable domain, with remaining parts taken from reference TRBV7-2 and TRBJ1-3, reads GAGVSQSPSNKVTEKGKDVELRCDPISGHTALYWYRQSLGQGLEFLIYFQGNSAPDKSGLPSDRFSAERTGGSVSTLTIQRTQQEDSAVYLCASSYRQGSGNTIYFGEGSWLTVV.

The chain uses TRBV7-9 and TRBJ1-6, with 7 bases identical to TRBD1. Germline assignment: CDR1 SEHNR and CDR2 FQNEAQ (reference sequence). The CDR3 runs to 14 residues. The junction had 6 bases not matched to a gene; V was cut back by 6 bases and J by 7 bases. CDR3 in DNA: TGTGCCAGCAGACAAGGGGGCGGGAATTCACCCCTCCACTTT. This sequence encodes CASRQGGGNSPLHF.

J is TRBJ1-5 and V is TRBV30, with TRBD1 matching over 9 bases. CDR1 is GTSNPN and CDR2 is SVGIG in the germline V gene (reference sequence). CDR3 length: 14 residues. The trim removed 3 bases at V and 1 base at J, leaving 1 base unmatched. The CDR3 region has the DNA TGTGCCTGGAGGGGGACAGGGAGCAATCAGCCCCAGCATTTT. As protein: CAWRGTGSNQPQHF. The complete variable domain, with remaining parts taken from reference TRBV30 and TRBJ1-5, reads SQTIHQWPATLVQPVGSPLSLECTVEGTSNPNLYWYRQAAGRGLQLLFYSVGIGQISSEVPQNLSASRPQDRQFILSSKKLLLSDSGFYLCAWRGTGSNQPQHFGDGTRLSIL.

In this sample, this clone turned up once. This chain connects TRBV5-1 to TRBJ1-6; D remains ambiguous. The ends were cut back, 2 bases at V and 8 bases at J, with 11 bases in the middle. Germline V gives CDR1 SGHRS, CDR2 YFSETQ. This CDR3 has 14 residues. Here the CDR3 DNA reads TGCGCCAGCAGCTTCGGAGAGGCTGATTCACCCCTCCACTTT. This translates into CASSFGEADSPLHF.

The gene calls are TRBV9 and TRBJ2-3, with 9 bases lining up with TRBD2. Germline V gives CDR1 SGDLS, CDR2 YYNGEE. CDR3 length: 15 residues. Trimming at V came to 6 bases and at J to 2 bases, leaving 7 bases not matched to a gene. The CDR3 protein is CASTRGGETTDTQYF. The DNA for the CDR3 is TGTGCCAGCACACGCGGGGGGGAAACCACAGATACGCAGTATTTT.